This T cell receptor beta chain stems from a study of blood T cells in healthy people across ages. Background on the study: Per two T cells, about one barcoded beta molecule was captured through template switching.

Findings of the study overall: Older age coincided with a roughly linear decline in TCR beta diversity per million T cells.

A second about 6 to 11 cycle PCR used barcoded and J-beta primers. MiXCR was run by TCRdb on the 5' RACE reads, yielding one entry per CDR3 protein. The sample records about 1.4 million distinct CDR3 sequences, 59% being singletons. On this clonotype: Its antigen remains unidentified.

The ends were cut back, 7 bases at V and 2 bases at J, with 8 bases in the middle. Germline CDR1 LNHNV, CDR2 YYDKDF (reference sequence). The CDR3 is 13 amino acids. PBMCs, at least 6 million per sample, were isolated. The origin of this receptor is a young man in good health. Sequencing input: blood. The gene calls are TRBV15 and TRBJ2-2; either TRBD1 or TRBD2 may supply D (5 bases each). The chain's CDR3 is CATTGPNTGELFF. As DNA, the CDR3 is TGTGCCACCACGGGGCCAAACACCGGGGAGCTGTTTTTT. The variable domain in full, with the rest retrieved from reference TRBV15 and TRBJ2-2, is DAMVIQNPRYQVTQFGKPVTLSCSQTLNHNVMYWYQQKSSQAPKLLFHYYDKDFNNEADTPDNFQSRRPNTSFCFLDIRSPGLGDTAMYLCATTGPNTGELFFGEGSRLTVL.